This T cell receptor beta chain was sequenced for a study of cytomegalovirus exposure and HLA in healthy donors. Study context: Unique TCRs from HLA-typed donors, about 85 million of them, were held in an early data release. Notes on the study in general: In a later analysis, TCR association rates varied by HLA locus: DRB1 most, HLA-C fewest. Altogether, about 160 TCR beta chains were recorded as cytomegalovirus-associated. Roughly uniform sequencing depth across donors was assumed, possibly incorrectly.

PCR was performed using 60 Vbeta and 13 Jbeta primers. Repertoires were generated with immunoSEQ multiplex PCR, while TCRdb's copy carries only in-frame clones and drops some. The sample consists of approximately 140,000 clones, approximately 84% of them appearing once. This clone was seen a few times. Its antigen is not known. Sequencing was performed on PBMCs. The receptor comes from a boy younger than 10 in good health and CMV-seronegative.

CDR3 in amino acids: CTSSRQGNTIYF. The CDR3 bases are TGCACCAGCAGCCGACAGGGAAACACCATATATTTT. The V and J genes are TRBV1 and TRBJ1-3; the DNA was not compared with TRBD1, the D call given in the table. TRBV1 is recorded as a pseudogene. The CDR3 loop spans 12 amino acids.